The T cell receptor beta chain described here comes from a study of blood T cell repertoires in COVID-19. Libraries were prepared by immunoSEQ multiplex PCR; TCRdb keeps only in-frame clonotypes and omits some of them. Of about 160,000 clones in the sample, 65% to 90% were seen once. This CDR3 region has 14 residues. Germline CDR1 MNHEY, CDR2 SMNVEV (reference sequence). Deletions cut 7 bases from V and 5 bases from J, with 15 bases between. This chain connects TRBV27 to TRBJ1-5, with D perhaps matching TRBD1 (5 bases). The sequenced material came from peripheral blood. This sequence originates from a man between 65 and 80 years old with acute or convalescent COVID-19. CDR3 protein: CASKLGAGDQPQHF. CDR3 nucleotide sequence: TGTGCCAGCAAACTTGGGGCTGGGGATCAGCCCCAGCATTTT.